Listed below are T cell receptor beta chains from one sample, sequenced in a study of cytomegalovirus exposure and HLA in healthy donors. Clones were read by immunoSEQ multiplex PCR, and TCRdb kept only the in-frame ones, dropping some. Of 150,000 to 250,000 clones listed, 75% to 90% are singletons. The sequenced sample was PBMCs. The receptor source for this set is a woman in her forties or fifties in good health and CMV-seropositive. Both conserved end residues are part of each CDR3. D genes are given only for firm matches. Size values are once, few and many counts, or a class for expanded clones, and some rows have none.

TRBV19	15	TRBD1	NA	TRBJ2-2	CASSILTGITGELFF	TGTGCCAGTAGTATTTTGACAGGGATAACCGGGGAGCTGTTTTTT
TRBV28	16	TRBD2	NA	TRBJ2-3	CASSFGLAGSTDTQYF	TGTGCCAGCAGTTTTGGACTAGCGGGAAGCACAGATACGCAGTATTTT
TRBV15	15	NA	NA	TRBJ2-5	CATSRGRGPRETQYF	TGTGCCACCAGCAGGGGCAGGGGCCCACGGGAGACCCAGTACTTC
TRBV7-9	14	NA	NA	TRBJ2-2	CSSGAQGGAGELFF	TGTTCCAGTGGAGCACAGGGTGGCGCCGGGGAGCTGTTTTTT
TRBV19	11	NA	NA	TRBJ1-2	CASRTNYGYTF	TGTGCCAGTAGAACAAACTATGGCTACACCTTC
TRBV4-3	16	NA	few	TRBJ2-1	CASSQGLMSSYNEQFF	TGCGCCAGCAGCCAAGGACTAATGAGCTCCTACAATGAGCAGTTCTTC
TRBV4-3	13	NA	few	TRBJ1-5	CASSQGRNQPQHF	TGCGCCAGCAGCCAAGGGCGCAATCAGCCCCAGCATTTT
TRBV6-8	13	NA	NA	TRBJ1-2	CATFRGTLGGYTF	TGTGCCACCTTCAGAGGGACACTTGGTGGCTACACCTTC
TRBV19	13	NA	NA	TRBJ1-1	CASSIPGNTEAFF	TGTGCCAGTAGTATACCAGGCAACACTGAAGCTTTCTTT
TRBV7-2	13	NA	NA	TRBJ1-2	CASSLVQVYGYTF	TGTGCCAGCAGCTTAGTCCAGGTTTATGGCTACACCTTC
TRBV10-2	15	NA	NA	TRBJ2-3	CASSELEGVTDTQYF	TGCGCCAGCAGTGAGTTGGAGGGAGTCACAGATACGCAGTATTTT
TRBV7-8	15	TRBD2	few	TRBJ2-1	CASSLGTSEYNEQFF	TGTGCCAGCAGCTTGGGGACTAGCGAATACAATGAGCAGTTCTTC
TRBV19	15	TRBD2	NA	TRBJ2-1	CASSPREASYNEQFF	TGTGCCAGTAGTCCCCGGGAGGCCTCCTACAATGAGCAGTTCTTC
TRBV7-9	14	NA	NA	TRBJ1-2	CSSSLGGGFYGYTF	TGTTCCAGCAGCTTAGGGGGAGGTTTCTATGGCTACACCTTC
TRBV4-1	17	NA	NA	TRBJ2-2	CASSRFKGRADTGELFF	TGCGCCAGCAGCCGGTTTAAGGGCAGGGCAGACACCGGGGAGCTGTTTTTT
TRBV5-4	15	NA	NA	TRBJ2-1	CASLPGQGSYNEQFF	TGTGCCAGCCTCCCGGGCCAGGGTTCCTACAATGAGCAGTTCTTC
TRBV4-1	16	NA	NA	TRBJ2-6	CASRGEGASGANVLTF	TGCGCCAGCAGGGGAGAGGGAGCAAGTGGGGCCAACGTCCTGACTTTC
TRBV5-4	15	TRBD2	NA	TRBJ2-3	CASSFGGDNRGTQYF	TGTGCCAGCAGCTTCGGGGGGGACAACAGAGGTACGCAGTATTTT
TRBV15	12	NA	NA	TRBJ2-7	CATSGLVTEQYF	TGTGCCACCAGCGGCCTTGTAACGGAGCAGTACTTC
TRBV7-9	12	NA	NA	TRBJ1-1	CSSARVGTEAFF	TGTTCCAGCGCCAGGGTGGGGACTGAAGCTTTCTTT
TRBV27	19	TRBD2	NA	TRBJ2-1	CASSLRLAGPDLPYNEQFF	TGTGCCAGCAGTTTAAGACTAGCGGGCCCGGACCTTCCCTACAATGAGCAGTTCTTC
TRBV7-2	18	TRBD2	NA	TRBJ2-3	CASSLVPAGGPLTDTQYF	TGTGCCAGCAGCTTAGTCCCAGCGGGGGGGCCGTTAACAGATACGCAGTATTTT
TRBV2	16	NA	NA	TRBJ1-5	CASSGGGSQGNQPQHF	TGTGCCAGCAGTGGAGGAGGGTCGCAGGGCAATCAGCCCCAGCATTTT
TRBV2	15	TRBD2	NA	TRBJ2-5	CASSAEGLARETQYF	TGTGCCAGCAGTGCCGAGGGACTAGCCCGGGAGACCCAGTACTTC
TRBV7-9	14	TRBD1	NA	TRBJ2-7	CASSPGTGMYEQYF	TGTGCCAGCAGCCCAGGGACAGGGATGTACGAGCAGTACTTC
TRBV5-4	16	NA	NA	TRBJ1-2	CASSPLDSGSNYGYTF	TGTGCCAGCAGCCCACTGGACAGCGGCTCAAACTATGGCTACACCTTC
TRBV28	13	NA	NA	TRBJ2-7	CASSPSHGYEQYF	TGTGCCAGCAGTCCATCCCACGGGTACGAGCAGTACTTC
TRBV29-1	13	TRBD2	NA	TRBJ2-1	CSGVTSGNNEQFF	TGCAGCGGAGTGACTAGCGGGAACAATGAGCAGTTCTTC
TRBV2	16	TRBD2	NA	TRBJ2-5	CASSEGGLAGGETQYF	TGTGCCAGCAGTGAAGGGGGACTAGCGGGAGGCGAGACCCAGTACTTC
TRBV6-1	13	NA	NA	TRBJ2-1	CASRNPGYNEQFF	TGTGCCAGCAGGAACCCAGGGTACAATGAGCAGTTCTTC
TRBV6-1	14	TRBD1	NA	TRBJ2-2	CASTSGQYTGELFF	TGTGCCAGCACCTCGGGACAGTACACCGGGGAGCTGTTTTTT
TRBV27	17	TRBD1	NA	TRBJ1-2	CASSFSGQATLYYGYTF	TGTGCCAGCAGTTTCTCCGGACAGGCCACATTGTACTATGGCTACACCTTC
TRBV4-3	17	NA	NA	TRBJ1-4	CASSQNSAGGDNEKLFF	TGCGCCAGCAGCCAAAATTCAGCGGGGGGGGACAATGAAAAACTGTTTTTT
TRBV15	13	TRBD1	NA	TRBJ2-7	CATGQGAFYEQYF	TGTGCCACCGGGCAGGGGGCGTTTTACGAGCAGTACTTC
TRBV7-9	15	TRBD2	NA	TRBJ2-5	CASSFSAGPEETQYF	TGTGCCAGCAGCTTCTCAGCGGGGCCGGAAGAGACCCAGTACTTC
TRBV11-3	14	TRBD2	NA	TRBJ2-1	CASSLGTSVNEQFF	TGTGCCAGCAGCTTAGGGACTAGCGTCAATGAGCAGTTCTTC
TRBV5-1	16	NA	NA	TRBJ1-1	CASSETPGKGNTEAFF	TGCGCCAGCAGCGAGACCCCGGGGAAGGGGAACACTGAAGCTTTCTTT
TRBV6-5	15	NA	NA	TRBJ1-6	CASSYRGNPNSPLHF	TGTGCCAGCAGTTATCGGGGAAATCCCAATTCACCCCTCCACTTT
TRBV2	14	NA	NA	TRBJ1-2	CASSGVTGILRYTF	TGTGCCAGCAGTGGGGTAACAGGGATCCTTCGCTACACCTTC
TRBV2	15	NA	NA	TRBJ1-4	CASSEARGYNEKLFF	TGTGCCAGCAGTGAAGCTAGGGGCTATAATGAAAAACTGTTTTTT
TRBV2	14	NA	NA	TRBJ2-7	CASSEVVGAYEQYF	TGTGCCAGCAGTGAAGTTGTAGGAGCCTACGAGCAGTACTTT
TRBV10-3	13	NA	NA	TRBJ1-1	CAISPGQNTEAFF	TGTGCCATCAGTCCGGGACAGAACACTGAAGCTTTCTTT
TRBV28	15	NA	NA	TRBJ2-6	CASRSPGSGANGLTF	TGTGCCAGCAGATCCCCTGGGTCTGGGGCCAACGGCCTGACTTTC
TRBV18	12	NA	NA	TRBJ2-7	CASSSTSSEQYF	TGTGCCAGCTCATCTACTAGCTCCGAGCAGTACTTC
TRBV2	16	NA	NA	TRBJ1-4	CASSERFVGGDEKLFF	TGTGCCAGCAGTGAAAGATTTGTGGGGGGGGATGAAAAACTGTTTTTT
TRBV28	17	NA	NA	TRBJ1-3	CASSPPLRGISGNTIYF	TGTGCCAGCAGTCCCCCTCTGCGGGGTATCTCTGGAAACACCATATATTTT
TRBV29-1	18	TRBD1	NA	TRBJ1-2	CSVAPTPIRTGGLNGYTF	TGCAGCGTCGCCCCCACCCCGATCAGGACAGGGGGCCTGAATGGCTACACCTTC
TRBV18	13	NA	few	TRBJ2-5	CASSPSREQTQYF	TGTGCCAGCTCACCGTCCAGGGAACAGACCCAGTACTTC
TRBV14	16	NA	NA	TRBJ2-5	CASSLLPPGSQEGQYF	TGTGCCAGCAGCCTCCTCCCCCCAGGATCCCAAGAGGGCCAGTACTTC
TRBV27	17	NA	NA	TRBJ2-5	CASSLYTGGADQETQYF	TGTGCCAGCAGTTTATATACAGGTGGAGCCGACCAAGAGACCCAGTACTTC
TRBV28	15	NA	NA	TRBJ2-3	CASSDPTSVFNTQYF	TGTGCCAGCAGTGATCCCACCTCAGTCTTCAATACGCAGTATTTT
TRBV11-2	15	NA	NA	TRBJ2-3	CASSYGQPGADTQYF	TGTGCCAGCAGCTACGGACAGCCTGGGGCAGATACGCAGTATTTT
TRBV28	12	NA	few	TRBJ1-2	CASSSFPGGYTF	TGTGCCAGCAGTTCATTTCCAGGTGGCTACACCTTC
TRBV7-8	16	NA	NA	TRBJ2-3	CASSLALGGGTDTQYF	TGTGCCAGCAGCTTAGCGTTAGGGGGGGGCACAGATACGCAGTATTTT
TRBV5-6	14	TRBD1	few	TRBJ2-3	CASSIGQGAATQYF	TGTGCCAGCAGCATTGGACAGGGGGCAGCTACGCAGTATTTT
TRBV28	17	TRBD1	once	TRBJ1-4	CASRLTGGTVTNEKLFF	TGTGCCAGCAGGTTAACAGGGGGGACGGTAACTAATGAAAAACTGTTTTTT
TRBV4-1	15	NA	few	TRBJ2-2	CASSQGSGYTGELFF	TGCGCCAGCAGCCAAGGCAGCGGGTACACCGGGGAGCTGTTTTTT
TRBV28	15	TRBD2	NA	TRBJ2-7	CASSFGSGSSHEQYF	TGTGCCAGCAGTTTCGGTAGCGGGAGTTCCCACGAGCAGTACTTC
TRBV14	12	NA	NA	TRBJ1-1	CASGQVGARAFF	TGTGCCAGCGGCCAAGTGGGGGCGCGGGCTTTCTTT